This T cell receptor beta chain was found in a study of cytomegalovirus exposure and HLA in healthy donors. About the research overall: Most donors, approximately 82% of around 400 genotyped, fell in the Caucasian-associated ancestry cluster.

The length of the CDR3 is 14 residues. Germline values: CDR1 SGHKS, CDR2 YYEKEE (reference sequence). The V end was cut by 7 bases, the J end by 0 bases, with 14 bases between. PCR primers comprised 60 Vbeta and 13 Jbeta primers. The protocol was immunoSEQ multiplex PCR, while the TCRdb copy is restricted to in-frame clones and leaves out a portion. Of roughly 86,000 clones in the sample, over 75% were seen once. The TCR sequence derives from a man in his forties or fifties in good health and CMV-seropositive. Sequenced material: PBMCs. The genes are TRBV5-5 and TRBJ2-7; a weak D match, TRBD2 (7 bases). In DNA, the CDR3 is TGTGCCAGCGGGGGGGCGGGAAGCTCCTACGAGCAGTACTTC. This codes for CASGGAGSSYEQYF.